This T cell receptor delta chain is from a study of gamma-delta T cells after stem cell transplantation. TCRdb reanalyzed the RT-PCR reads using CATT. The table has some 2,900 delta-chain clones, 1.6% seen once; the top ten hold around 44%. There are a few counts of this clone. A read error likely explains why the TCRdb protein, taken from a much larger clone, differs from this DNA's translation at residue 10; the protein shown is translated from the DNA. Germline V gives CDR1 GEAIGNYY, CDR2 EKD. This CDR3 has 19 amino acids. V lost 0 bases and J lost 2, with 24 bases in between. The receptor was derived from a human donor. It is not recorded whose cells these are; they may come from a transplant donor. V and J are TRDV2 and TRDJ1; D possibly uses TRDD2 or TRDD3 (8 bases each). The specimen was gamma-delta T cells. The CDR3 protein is CACDTLPTGGTGGTDKLIF. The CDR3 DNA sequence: TGTGCCTGTGACACCCTTCCTACGGGGGGTACTGGGGGGACCGATAAACTCATCTTT.